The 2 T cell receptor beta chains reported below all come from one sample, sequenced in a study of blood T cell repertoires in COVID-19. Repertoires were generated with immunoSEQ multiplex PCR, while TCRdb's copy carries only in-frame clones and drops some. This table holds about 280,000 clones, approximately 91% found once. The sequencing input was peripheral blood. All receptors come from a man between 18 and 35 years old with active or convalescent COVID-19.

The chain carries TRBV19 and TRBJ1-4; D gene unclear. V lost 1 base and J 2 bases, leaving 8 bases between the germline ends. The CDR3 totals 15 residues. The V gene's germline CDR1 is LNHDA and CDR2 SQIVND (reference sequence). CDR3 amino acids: CASSIGGTTNEKLFF. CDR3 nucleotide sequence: TGTGCCAGTAGTATAGGCGGTACGACTAATGAAAAACTGTTTTTT.

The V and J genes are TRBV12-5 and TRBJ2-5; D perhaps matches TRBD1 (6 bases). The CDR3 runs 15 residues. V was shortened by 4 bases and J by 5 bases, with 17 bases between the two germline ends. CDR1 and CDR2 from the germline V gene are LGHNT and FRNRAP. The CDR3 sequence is CASGSGQGRRETQYF. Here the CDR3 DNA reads TGTGCTAGTGGTTCGGGTCAGGGGCGCAGGGAGACCCAGTACTTC.